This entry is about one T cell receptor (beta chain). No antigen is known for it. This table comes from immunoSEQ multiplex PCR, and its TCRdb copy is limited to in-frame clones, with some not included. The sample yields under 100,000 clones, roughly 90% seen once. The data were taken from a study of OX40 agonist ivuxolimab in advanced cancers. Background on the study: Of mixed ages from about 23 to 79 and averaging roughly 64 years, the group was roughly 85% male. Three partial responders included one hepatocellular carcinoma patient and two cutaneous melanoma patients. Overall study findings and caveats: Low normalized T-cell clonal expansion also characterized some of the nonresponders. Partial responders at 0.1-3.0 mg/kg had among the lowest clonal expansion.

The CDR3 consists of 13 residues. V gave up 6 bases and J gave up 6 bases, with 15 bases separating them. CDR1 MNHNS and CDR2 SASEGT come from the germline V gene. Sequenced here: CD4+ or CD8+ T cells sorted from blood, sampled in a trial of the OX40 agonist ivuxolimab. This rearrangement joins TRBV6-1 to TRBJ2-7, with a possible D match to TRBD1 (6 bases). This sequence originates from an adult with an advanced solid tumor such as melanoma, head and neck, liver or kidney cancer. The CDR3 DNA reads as TGTGCCAGCAGAGAACAGACAGGCTCCGAGCAGTACTTC. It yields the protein CASREQTGSEQYF.